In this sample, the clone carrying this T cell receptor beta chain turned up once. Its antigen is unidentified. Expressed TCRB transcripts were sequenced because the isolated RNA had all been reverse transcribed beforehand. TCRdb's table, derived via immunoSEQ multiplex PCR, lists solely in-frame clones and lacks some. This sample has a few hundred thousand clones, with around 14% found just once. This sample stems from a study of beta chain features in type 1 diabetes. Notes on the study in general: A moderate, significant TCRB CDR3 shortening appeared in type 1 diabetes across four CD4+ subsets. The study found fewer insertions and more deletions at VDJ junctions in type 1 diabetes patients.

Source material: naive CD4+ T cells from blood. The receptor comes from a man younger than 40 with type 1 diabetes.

DNA of the CDR3: TGTGCCAGCAGTGAAGCGGAGCGTCCGGGGTTCTTC. Translated: CASSEAERPGFF. The genes are TRBV2 and TRBJ2-1; D call uncertain. Trimming removed 0 bases at V and 15 bases at J, with 12 bases between. The germline gives CDR1 SNHLY, CDR2 FYNNEI. The CDR3 consists of 12 residues.